Listed below are T cell receptor beta chains from one sample, sequenced in a study of post-analysis software for immune sequencing data. MiXCR, run by TCRdb on the PCR reads, gives a single entry per CDR3 protein. The sample consists of roughly 870,000 distinct CDR3 sequences, under 70% of them appearing once. Sequencing was performed on blood. The source of these receptors is a girl aged 10 to 17 with multiple sclerosis. Each CDR3 is given with its conserved first and last residue. D genes are given only for firm matches. A row's size may be missing; if present it is once, few, many or a size class.

J gene: TRBJ1-5
D gene: -
clone size: few
V gene: TRBV20-1
CDR3 protein: CSASVLDRYNQPQHF
CDR3 DNA: TGCAGTGCTAGTGTCCTAGACAGGTACAATCAGCCCCAGCATTTT

J gene: TRBJ1-2
D gene: -
clone size: few
V gene: TRBV7-8
CDR3 protein: CASSRGENYGYTF
CDR3 DNA: TGTGCCAGCAGTCGGGGGGAGAACTATGGCTACACCTTC

J gene: TRBJ2-3
D gene: TRBD2
clone size: once
V gene: TRBV5-6
CDR3 protein: CASSFGLDAGTQYF
CDR3 DNA: TGTGCCAGCAGCTTTGGACTAGACGCGGGTACGCAGTATTTT

J gene: TRBJ2-7
D gene: -
clone size: once
V gene: TRBV20-1
CDR3 protein: CSAQGEGQVRIDEQYF
CDR3 DNA: TGCAGTGCTCAAGGAGAGGGGCAGGTGCGGATCGACGAGCAGTACTTC

J gene: TRBJ2-5
D gene: TRBD2
clone size: -
V gene: TRBV5-1
CDR3 protein: CASSLATSGKVNEQYF
CDR3 DNA: TGCGCCAGCAGCTTGGCGACTAGCGGGAAGGTTAATGAGCAGTACTTC

J gene: TRBJ2-5
D gene: -
clone size: once
V gene: TRBV7-2
CDR3 protein: CASSSSRWGRETQYF
CDR3 DNA: TGTGCCAGCAGCTCAAGTCGATGGGGGCGGGAGACCCAGTACTTC

J gene: TRBJ2-6
D gene: -
clone size: few
V gene: TRBV29-1
CDR3 protein: CSVAGEWRGANVLTF
CDR3 DNA: TGCAGCGTTGCCGGGGAGTGGCGTGGGGCCAACGTCCTGACTTTC

J gene: TRBJ2-4
D gene: -
clone size: few
V gene: TRBV15
CDR3 protein: CATSRTSLGENIQYF
CDR3 DNA: TGTGCCACCAGCAGGACCAGTCTCGGAGAAAACATTCAGTACTTC

J gene: TRBJ2-5
D gene: -
clone size: -
V gene: TRBV30
CDR3 protein: CAWSTRYGQTQYF
CDR3 DNA: TGTGCCTGGAGTACCCGGTACGGACAGACCCAGTACTTC

J gene: TRBJ1-5
D gene: TRBD1
clone size: -
V gene: TRBV27
CDR3 protein: CASKQGQGAQDSNQPQHF
CDR3 DNA: TGTGCCAGCAAGCAGGGACAGGGGGCTCAGGATAGCAATCAGCCCCAGCATTTT

J gene: TRBJ2-5
D gene: TRBD2
clone size: few
V gene: TRBV5-1
CDR3 protein: CATATSGTNRGGEETQYF
CDR3 DNA: TGCGCCACTGCGACTAGCGGGACTAACCGAGGGGGCGAAGAGACCCAGTACTTC

J gene: TRBJ2-2
D gene: -
clone size: -
V gene: TRBV4-1
CDR3 protein: CASSPIRPNTGELFF
CDR3 DNA: TGCGCCAGCAGCCCTATTCGCCCGAACACCGGGGAGCTGTTTTTT

J gene: TRBJ2-1
D gene: -
clone size: -
V gene: TRBV5-1
CDR3 protein: CASSPIGDPTEQFF
CDR3 DNA: TGCGCCAGCAGCCCGATCGGGGACCCAACTGAGCAGTTCTTC